A selection of T cell receptor beta chains follows, all from one sample in a study of blood T cell repertoires in COVID-19. Measured with immunoSEQ multiplex PCR; TCRdb has only the in-frame clones, and not every one. The sample has around 140,000 clones; about 80% are singletons. Sequencing was done on a sample of PBMCs or T cells enriched from blood (not recorded which). These receptors were obtained from a woman aged 45 to 65 who had recovered from COVID-19. The conserved cysteine and the conserved F or W are not part of the CDR3 here.

j_call v_call cdr3_aa
TRBJ1-1 TRBV5-5 ASSLRQDYSLGTEAF
TRBJ2-2 TRBV5-4 ASSAGLAGGNTGELF
TRBJ2-2 TRBV5-1 ASSSLAGGTGELF
TRBJ1-1 TRBV2 ASSVGGGVSTEAF
TRBJ1-3 TRBV6-5 ASSPQGLSGNTIY
TRBJ2-5 TRBV5-1 ASSSDRVQETQY
TRBJ1-4 TRBV23-1 ASSPNLQMGGVNEKLF
TRBJ1-5 TRBV28 ASSFASEGNQPQH
TRBJ1-1 TRBV7-9 ASSLGGQGSTEAF
TRBJ2-2 TRBV27 ASSLGRDTGELF
TRBJ2-2 TRBV19 ASSLDRALVGELF
TRBJ1-5 TRBV11-1 ASSQGALQPQH
TRBJ2-3 TRBV10-3 AITEGGGTDTQY
TRBJ1-6 TRBV11-3 ASSLGGDSPLH
TRBJ1-1 TRBV6-6 ASSQHTLRGSVTEAF
TRBJ1-3 TRBV6-5 ASSPPRDTGNTIY
TRBJ1-3 TRBV18 ASSPLTGTSSGNTIY
TRBJ1-4 TRBV28 ASSFRTTRPWEKLF
TRBJ1-1 TRBV3-1/TRBV3-2 ASSQAGKAEAF
TRBJ1-6 TRBV9 ASSPNRLGQGEPLH
TRBJ2-7 TRBV2 ASTQTGLSYEQY
TRBJ1-2 TRBV11-2 ASSERQALGYT
TRBJ2-5 TRBV12-3/TRBV12-4 ASSSGQATQY
TRBJ1-2 TRBV11-2 ASSLSILTGGGNGYT
TRBJ2-5 TRBV11-2 ASSLVGGGHPRY
TRBJ2-3 TRBV29-1 SVEREGAGTDTQY
TRBJ1-2 TRBV19 ASRPGQRVGGYT
TRBJ1-1 TRBV6-5 ASSHNGRIAF
TRBJ2-2 TRBV9 ASSAGAGGTGELF
TRBJ1-2 TRBV16 ASSHRKQGDGYT
TRBJ2-3 TRBV28 AVAGGPVTDTQY
TRBJ1-2 TRBV28 ASSDTGYGYT
TRBJ2-2 TRBV29-1 SVGQGALSGELF
TRBJ1-5 TRBV28 ASSSTGYNQPQH
TRBJ2-4 TRBV6-1 ASSDAQGAKNIQY
TRBJ2-5 TRBV5-4 ASAPQTGRETQY
TRBJ2-7 TRBV29-1 SVVQGTLAEQY
TRBJ1-4 TRBV3-1/TRBV3-2 ASGTGEVRKLF
TRBJ2-7 TRBV7-2 ASSLGAGFLEQY
TRBJ1-1 TRBV7-2 ASSWEQGSEAF
TRBJ1-4 TRBV6-1 ASNRDLGEKLF
TRBJ1-5 TRBV7-2 ASSPRTGRGQPQH
TRBJ1-1 TRBV11-3 ASSTSSGSNTEAF
TRBJ1-1 TRBV7-9 ASSLRDQGTEAF
TRBJ1-4 TRBV6-6 ASSHRPPRRTNEKLF
TRBJ1-1 TRBV7-9 ASSLTGGTEAF
TRBJ1-6 TRBV2 ASTGQSSYNSPLH
TRBJ2-3 TRBV10-2 ASGLAGNTDTQY
TRBJ2-1 TRBV15 ATSRVTSRGTEEQF
TRBJ2-3 TRBV2 ASRAGTGADTQY